Sequencing of this TCR beta chain was carried out in a study of metastatic and nonmetastatic thyroid tumors. Study-wide context: The study looked at repertoires side by side in blood and in tumor or nodule tissue from malignant and benign thyroid patients. Study-level points and caveats: Versus benign nodules, malignant thyroid tumors reportedly had significantly higher TCR beta diversity, in blood and tumor.

All patients were untreated before thyroid surgery. There are a few counts of this clone. What it binds is unknown. Sequence at one end of the junction differs from germline and may be a read error. The CDR3 spans 14 residues. Per the germline V gene, CDR1 is MDHEN and CDR2 is SYDVKM. TCRdb re-called clones via MiXCR from the PCR reads. Here the sample spans tens of thousands of clones, 15% to 20% being singletons. Sequencing was carried out using blood. The chain uses TRBV28 and TRBJ2-3, with a possible D match to TRBD2 (6 bases). The clonotype originates from a female donor with papillary thyroid cancer or a benign thyroid nodule (not recorded which). Some clones in this sample may be carry-over from other donors' samples. CDR3 residues: CASKGGTPRDKQYF. The CDR3 nucleotides are TGTGCCAGCAAAGGAGGGACTCCTAGGGATAAGCAGTATTTT.